This T cell receptor beta chain emerged from a study of cytomegalovirus exposure and HLA in healthy donors. About the research overall: The use of the same platform for the roughly 130 validation repertoires and the 600 to 700 first-cohort repertoires was reported by a later analysis.

Generated by immunoSEQ multiplex PCR, the TCRdb table keeps only in-frame clones and is missing some. The sample carries about 140,000 clones, 86% recorded once. Germline V gives CDR1 MDHEN, CDR2 SYDVKM. With 5 bases removed from V and 12 bases from J, the gap between germline ends came to 20 bases. CDR3 length: 14 amino acids. The chain is built from TRBV28 and TRBJ2-1; no firm D call. The receptor was derived from a young man in good health and CMV-seronegative. What was sequenced was PBMCs. CDR3 DNA sequence: TGTGCCAGCAGTAACCCCCCAATCCGGCGAGGGCAGTTCTTC. It specifies CASSNPPIRRGQFF.